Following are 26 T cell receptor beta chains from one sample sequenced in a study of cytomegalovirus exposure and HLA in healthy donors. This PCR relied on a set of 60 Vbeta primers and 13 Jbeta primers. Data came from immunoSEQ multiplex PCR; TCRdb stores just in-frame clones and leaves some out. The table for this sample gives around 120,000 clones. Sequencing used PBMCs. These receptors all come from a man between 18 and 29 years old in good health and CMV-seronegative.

The CDR3 DNA reads as TGTGCCAGTAGTTTTAAACCTCGGGACACAACTAATGAAAAACTGTTTTTT. Amino acids: CASSFKPRDTTNEKLFF. This rearrangement joins TRBV19 to TRBJ1-4, with D perhaps TRBD1 (6 bases). V dropped 5 bases and J dropped 0 bases, with 16 bases sitting between them. The germline CDR1 and CDR2 sequences are LNHDA and SQIVND (reference sequence). This CDR3 is built from 17 residues.

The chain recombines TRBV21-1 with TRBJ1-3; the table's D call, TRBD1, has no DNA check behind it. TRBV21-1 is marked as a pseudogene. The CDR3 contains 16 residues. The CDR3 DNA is TGTGCCAGCAGAGCGGACAGGGGTAACTCTGGAAACACCATATATTTT. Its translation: CASRADRGNSGNTIYF.

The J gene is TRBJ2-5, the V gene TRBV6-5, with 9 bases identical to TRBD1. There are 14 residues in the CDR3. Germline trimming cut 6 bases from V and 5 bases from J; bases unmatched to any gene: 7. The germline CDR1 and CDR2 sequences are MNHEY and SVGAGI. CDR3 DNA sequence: TGTGCCAGCAGGGGGACAGGGTGGTACGAGACCCAGTACTTC. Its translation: CASRGTGWYETQYF.

CDR3 region: CASSEVRQAYEQYF. CDR3 bases: TGTGCCAGCAGTGAGGTCCGACAGGCCTACGAGCAGTACTTC. V is TRBV6-1 and J is TRBJ2-7; D perhaps matches TRBD1 (6 bases). The V gene lost 3 bases and the J gene lost 2 bases, with 11 bases spanning the gap. CDR1 MNHNS and CDR2 SASEGT come from the germline V gene. The CDR3 runs 14 residues.

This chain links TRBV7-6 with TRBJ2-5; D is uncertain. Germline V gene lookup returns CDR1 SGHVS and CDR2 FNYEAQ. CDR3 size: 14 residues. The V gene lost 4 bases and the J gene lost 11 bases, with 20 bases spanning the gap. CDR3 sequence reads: CASSSLGPNPPQYF. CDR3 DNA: TGTGCCAGCAGCTCCCTAGGCCCTAACCCCCCACAGTACTTC.

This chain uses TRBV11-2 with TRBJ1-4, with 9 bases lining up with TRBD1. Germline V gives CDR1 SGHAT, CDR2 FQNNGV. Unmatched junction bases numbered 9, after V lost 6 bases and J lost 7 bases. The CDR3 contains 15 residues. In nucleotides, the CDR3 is TGTGCCAGCAGAAAACAGGGGGCTAGGGGTGAAAAACTGTTTTTT. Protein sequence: CASRKQGARGEKLFF.

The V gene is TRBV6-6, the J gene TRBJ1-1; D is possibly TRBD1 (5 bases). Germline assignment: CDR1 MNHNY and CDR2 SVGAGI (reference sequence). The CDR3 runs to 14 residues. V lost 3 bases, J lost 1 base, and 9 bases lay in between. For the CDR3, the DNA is TGTGCCAGCAGTTATCAGGGCCAGAACACTGAAGCTTTCTTT. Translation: CASSYQGQNTEAFF.

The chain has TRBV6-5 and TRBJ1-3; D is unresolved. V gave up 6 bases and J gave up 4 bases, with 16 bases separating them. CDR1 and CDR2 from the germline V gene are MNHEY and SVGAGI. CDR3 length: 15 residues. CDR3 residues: CASRKREFSGNTIYF. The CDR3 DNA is TGTGCCAGCAGGAAGCGGGAATTCAGCGGAAACACCATATATTTT.

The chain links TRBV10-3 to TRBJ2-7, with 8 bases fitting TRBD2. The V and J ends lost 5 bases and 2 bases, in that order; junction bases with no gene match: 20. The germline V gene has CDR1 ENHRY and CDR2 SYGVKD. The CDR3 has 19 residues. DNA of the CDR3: TGTGCCATCAGTAAGACAGCAGATCCCACTAGCGGTCTTGCCTACGAGCAGTACTTC. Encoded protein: CAISKTADPTSGLAYEQYF.

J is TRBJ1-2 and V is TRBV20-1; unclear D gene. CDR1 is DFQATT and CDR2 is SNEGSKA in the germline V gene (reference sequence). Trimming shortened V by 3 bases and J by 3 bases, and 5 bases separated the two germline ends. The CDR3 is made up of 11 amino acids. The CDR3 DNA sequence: TGCAGTGCTAGCACAGACTATGGCTACACCTTC. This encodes CSASTDYGYTF.

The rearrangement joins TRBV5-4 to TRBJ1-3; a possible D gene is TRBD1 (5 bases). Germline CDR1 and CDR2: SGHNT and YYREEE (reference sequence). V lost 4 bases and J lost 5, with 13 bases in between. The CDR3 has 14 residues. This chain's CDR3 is CASSPADSRNTIYF. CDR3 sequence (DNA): TGTGCCAGCAGCCCTGCAGACAGTAGAAACACCATATATTTT.

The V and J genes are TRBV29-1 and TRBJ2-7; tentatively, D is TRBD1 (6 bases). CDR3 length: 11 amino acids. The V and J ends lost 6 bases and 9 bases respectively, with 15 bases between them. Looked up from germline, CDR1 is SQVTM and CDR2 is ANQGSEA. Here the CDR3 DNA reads TGCAGCGTCGCAGGGGTTCGAGGGCAGTACTTC. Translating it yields CSVAGVRGQYF.

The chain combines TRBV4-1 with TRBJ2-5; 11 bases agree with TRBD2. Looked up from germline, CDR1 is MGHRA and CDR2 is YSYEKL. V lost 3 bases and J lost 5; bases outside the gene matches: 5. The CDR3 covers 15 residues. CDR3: CASSQTSGEYETQYF. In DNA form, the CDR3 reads TGCGCCAGCAGCCAGACTAGCGGGGAGTATGAGACCCAGTACTTC.

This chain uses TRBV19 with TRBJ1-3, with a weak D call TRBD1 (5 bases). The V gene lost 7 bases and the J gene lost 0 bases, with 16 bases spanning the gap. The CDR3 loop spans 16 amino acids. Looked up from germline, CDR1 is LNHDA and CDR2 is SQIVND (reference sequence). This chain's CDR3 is CASTPFQGLSGNTIYF. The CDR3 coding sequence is TGTGCCAGTACCCCTTTCCAGGGCCTCTCTGGAAACACCATATATTTT.

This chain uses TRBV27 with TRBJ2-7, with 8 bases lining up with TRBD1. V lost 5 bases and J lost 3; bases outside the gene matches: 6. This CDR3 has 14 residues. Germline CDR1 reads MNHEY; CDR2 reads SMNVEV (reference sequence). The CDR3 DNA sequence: TGTGCCAGCAGTCCGGGACAGGCCGTCTACGAGCAGTACTTC. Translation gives CASSPGQAVYEQYF.

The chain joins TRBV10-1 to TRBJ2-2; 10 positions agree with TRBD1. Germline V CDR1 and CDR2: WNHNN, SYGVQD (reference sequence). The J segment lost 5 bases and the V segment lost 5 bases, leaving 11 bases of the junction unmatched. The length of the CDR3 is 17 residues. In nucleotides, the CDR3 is TGCGCCAGCAGTCCGAGGAGACAGGGGGCGGTAACCGGGGAGCTGTTTTTT. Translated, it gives CASSPRRQGAVTGELFF.

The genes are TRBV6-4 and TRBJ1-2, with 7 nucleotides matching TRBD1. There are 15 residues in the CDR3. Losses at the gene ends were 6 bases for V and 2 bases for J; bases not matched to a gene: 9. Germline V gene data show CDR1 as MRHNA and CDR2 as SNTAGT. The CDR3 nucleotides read TGTGCCAGCAGAGAGGAGGACAGGCGAAACTATGGCTACACCTTC. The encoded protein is CASREEDRRNYGYTF.

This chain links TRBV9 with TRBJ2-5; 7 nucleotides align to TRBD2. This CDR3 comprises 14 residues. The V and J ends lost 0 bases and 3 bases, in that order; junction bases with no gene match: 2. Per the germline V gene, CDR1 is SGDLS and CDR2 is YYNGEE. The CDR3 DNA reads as TGTGCCAGCAGCGTAGGGCTAGCGGAAGAGACCCAGTACTTC. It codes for CASSVGLAEETQYF.

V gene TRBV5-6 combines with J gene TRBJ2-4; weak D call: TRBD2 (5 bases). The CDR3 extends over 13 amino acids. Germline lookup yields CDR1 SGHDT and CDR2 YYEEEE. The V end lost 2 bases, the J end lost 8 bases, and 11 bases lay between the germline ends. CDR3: CASSLEGVDIQYF. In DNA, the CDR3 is TGTGCCAGCAGCTTAGAGGGTGTAGACATTCAGTACTTC.

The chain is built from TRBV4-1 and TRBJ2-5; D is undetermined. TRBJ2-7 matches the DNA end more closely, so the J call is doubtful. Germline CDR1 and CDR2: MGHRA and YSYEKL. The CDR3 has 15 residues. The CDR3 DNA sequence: TGCGCCAGCAGCCAAGATCTGTTGCATCTCTACGAGCAGTACTTC. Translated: CASSQDLLHLYEQYF.

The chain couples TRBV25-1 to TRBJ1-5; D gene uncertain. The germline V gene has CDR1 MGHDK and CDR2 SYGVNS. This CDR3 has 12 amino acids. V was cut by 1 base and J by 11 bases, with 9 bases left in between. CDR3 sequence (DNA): TGTGCCAGCAGTGAATGGGGAGGGTCCCAGCATTTT. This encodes CASSEWGGSQHF. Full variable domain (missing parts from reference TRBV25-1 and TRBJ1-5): EADIYQTPRYLVIGTGKKITLECSQTMGHDKMYWYQQDPGMELHLIHYSYGVNSTEKGDLSSESTVSRIRTEHFPLTLESARPSHTSQYLCASSEWGGSQHFGDGTRLSIL.

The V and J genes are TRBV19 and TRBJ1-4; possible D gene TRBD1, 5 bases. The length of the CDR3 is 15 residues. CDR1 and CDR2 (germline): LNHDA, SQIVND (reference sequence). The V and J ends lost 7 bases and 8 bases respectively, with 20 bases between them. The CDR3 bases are TGTGCCAGTAAGAGGGGACTACCCATCTTGGAAAAACTGTTTTTT. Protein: CASKRGLPILEKLFF.

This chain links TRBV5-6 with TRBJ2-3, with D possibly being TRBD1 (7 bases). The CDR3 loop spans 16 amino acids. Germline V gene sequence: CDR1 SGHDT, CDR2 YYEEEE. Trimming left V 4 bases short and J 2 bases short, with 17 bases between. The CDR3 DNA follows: TGTGCCAGCAGCCCCAGGGGGGCCACAAACACAGATACGCAGTATTTT. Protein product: CASSPRGATNTDTQYF.

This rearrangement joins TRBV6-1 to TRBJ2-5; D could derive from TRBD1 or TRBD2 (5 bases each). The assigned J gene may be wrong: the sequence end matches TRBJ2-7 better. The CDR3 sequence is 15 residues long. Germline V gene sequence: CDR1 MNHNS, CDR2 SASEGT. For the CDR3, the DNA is TGTGCCAGCAGTGAAGCGTGGGGTGGGGGCTACGAGCAGTACTTC. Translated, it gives CASSEAWGGGYEQYF.

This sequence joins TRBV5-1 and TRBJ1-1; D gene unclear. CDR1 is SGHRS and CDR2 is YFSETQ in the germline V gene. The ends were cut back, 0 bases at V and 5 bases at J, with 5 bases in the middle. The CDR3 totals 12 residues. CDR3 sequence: CASSLVPTEAFF. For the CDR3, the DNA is TGCGCCAGCAGCTTGGTTCCTACTGAAGCTTTCTTT.

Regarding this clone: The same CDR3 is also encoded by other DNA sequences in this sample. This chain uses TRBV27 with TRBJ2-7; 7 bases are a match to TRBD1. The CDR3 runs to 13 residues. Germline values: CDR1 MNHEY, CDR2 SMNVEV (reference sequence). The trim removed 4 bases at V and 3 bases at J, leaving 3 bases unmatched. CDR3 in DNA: TGTGCCAGCAGTTCGCCAGGGGGCTACGAGCAGTACTTC. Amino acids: CASSSPGGYEQYF.